A selection of T cell receptor beta chains follows, all from one sample in a study of OX40 agonist ivuxolimab in advanced cancers. Only in-frame clones appear in the TCRdb table, and some are missing; sequencing was by immunoSEQ multiplex PCR. The profile shows about 57,000 clones, roughly 93% of them singletons. Sequenced here: CD4+ or CD8+ T cells sorted from blood, sampled in a trial of the OX40 agonist ivuxolimab. The receptors stem from an adult with an advanced solid tumor such as melanoma, head and neck, liver or kidney cancer. Each CDR3 is given with its conserved first and last residue. The order of the fields is J gene, CDR3 length, D gene, clone size, V gene, CDR3 protein, CDR3 DNA. A D gene is named only where the DNA matches it firmly. Where a row states a size, it is once, few, many or the class of an expanded clone; other rows omit it.

>TRBJ2-3|16|TRBD2|NA|TRBV5-6
CASSSSAGGRTDTQYF
TGTGCCAGCAGCTCGAGCGCGGGAGGGAGGACAGATACGCAGTATTTT
>TRBJ2-7|16|TRBD1|once|TRBV5-1
CASSLEGRDSIYEQYF
TGCGCCAGCAGCTTGGAGGGCCGGGACAGTATCTACGAGCAGTACTTC
>TRBJ2-1|14|TRBD2|NA|TRBV29-1
CSVEEWREGNEQFF
TGCAGCGTTGAAGAATGGCGGGAGGGGAATGAGCAGTTCTTC
>TRBJ1-2|12|NA|NA|TRBV11-2
CASSFGGSGYTF
TGTGCCAGCAGCTTCGGGGGTAGCGGCTACACCTTC
>TRBJ1-1|12|NA|few|TRBV28
CASSWVGAEAFF
TGTGCCAGCAGTTGGGTTGGGGCTGAAGCTTTCTTT
>TRBJ1-1|15|NA|NA|TRBV4-1
CASSQAPIPNTEAFF
TGCGCCAGCAGCCAAGCGCCCATTCCCAACACTGAAGCTTTCTTT
>TRBJ2-6|15|NA|NA|TRBV9
CASGERSSGANVLTF
TGTGCCAGCGGGGAGCGAAGCTCTGGGGCCAACGTCCTGACTTTC
>TRBJ2-3|21|TRBD2|NA|TRBV4-3
CASSQDWGPSGRALPTDTQYF
TGCGCCAGCAGCCAAGATTGGGGGCCTAGCGGGAGAGCGCTGCCCACAGATACGCAGTATTTT
>TRBJ2-7|15|TRBD1|once|TRBV13
CASSPPGQGRDEQYF
TGTGCCAGCAGCCCCCCGGGACAGGGTCGGGACGAGCAGTACTTC
>TRBJ1-1|12|NA|NA|TRBV2
CASNTRGVEAFF
TGTGCCAGCAATACTAGAGGGGTTGAAGCTTTCTTT
>TRBJ2-2|19|TRBD2|NA|TRBV4-3
CASSQGLAGALPNTGELFF
TGCGCCAGCAGCCAAGGGCTAGCGGGAGCCCTGCCGAACACCGGGGAGCTGTTTTTT
>TRBJ1-1|13|NA|few|TRBV9
CASSLGPDTEAFF
TGTGCCAGCAGTCTCGGTCCGGACACTGAAGCTTTCTTT
>TRBJ2-7|16|NA|NA|TRBV28
CASSLSTAVSSYEQYF
TGTGCCAGCAGTTTATCCACGGCAGTCTCAAGCTACGAGCAGTACTTC
>TRBJ2-2|16|TRBD2|NA|TRBV4-3
CASSQDRRGGRGELFF
TGCGCCAGCAGCCAAGATAGGCGGGGGGGGCGAGGGGAGCTGTTTTTT
>TRBJ2-7|16|NA|NA|TRBV11-2
CASSSHKTGVSYEQYF
TGTGCCAGCAGCTCCCACAAGACAGGCGTGTCCTACGAGCAGTACTTC
>TRBJ1-1|15|TRBD1|NA|TRBV13
CASSSRTGRNTEAFF
TGTGCCAGCAGCTCACGGACAGGGCGAAACACTGAAGCTTTCTTT
>TRBJ2-1|15|TRBD2|NA|TRBV10-3
CATGLAGATLYEQFF
TGTGCCACCGGACTAGCGGGAGCTACTTTATATGAGCAGTTCTTC
>TRBJ1-5|19|TRBD1|few|TRBV4-3
CASSQDRTGTGGYNQPQHF
TGCGCCAGCAGCCAAGATAGAACGGGGACAGGGGGCTACAATCAGCCCCAGCATTTT
>TRBJ1-6|15|NA|NA|TRBV7-6
CASSLVESGNSPLHF
TGTGCCAGCAGCTTAGTGGAGAGTGGAAATTCACCCCTCCACTTT
>TRBJ2-2|18|NA|NA|TRBV4-1
CASSPPGSGTSNTGELFF
TGCGCCAGCAGCCCCCCTGGGTCCGGGACTTCGAACACCGGGGAGCTGTTTTTT
>TRBJ1-4|15|NA|NA|TRBV13
CASSFGDSGNEKLFF
TGTGCCAGCAGCTTCGGAGACAGCGGAAATGAAAAACTGTTTTTT
>TRBJ2-5|16|TRBD2|NA|TRBV28
CASNSPESGRQETQYF
TGTGCCAGCAACTCTCCGGAAAGCGGGAGACAAGAGACCCAGTACTTC
>TRBJ2-1|14|TRBD1|NA|TRBV5-6
CASSARQGAGEQFF
TGTGCCAGCAGCGCTCGACAGGGGGCGGGTGAGCAGTTCTTC
>TRBJ2-1|11|NA|NA|TRBV13
CASSSSNEQFF
TGTGCCAGCAGCTCCAGTAATGAGCAGTTCTTC
>TRBJ2-7|14|TRBD2|once|TRBV19
CASSPSGSGYEQYF
TGTGCCAGTAGCCCTAGCGGGAGTGGGTACGAGCAGTACTTC
>TRBJ2-7|15|NA|NA|TRBV9
CASSVESGVNYEQYF
TGTGCCAGCAGCGTAGAGTCTGGGGTTAACTACGAGCAGTACTTC
>TRBJ2-7|16|TRBD1|NA|TRBV9
CASSGRGDRGFYEQYF
TGTGCCAGCAGCGGTAGGGGGGACAGGGGATTCTACGAGCAGTACTTC
>TRBJ2-1|13|NA|NA|TRBV5-1
CASRRPLGNEQFF
TGCGCCAGCAGGCGGCCGCTTGGCAATGAGCAGTTCTTC
>TRBJ1-5|15|TRBD1|NA|TRBV6-5
CASSYGTGFNQPQHF
TGTGCCAGCAGTTACGGGACAGGGTTCAATCAGCCCCAGCATTTT
>TRBJ2-7|13|TRBD1|NA|TRBV25-1
CASGRQGEYEQYF
TGTGCCAGCGGAAGACAGGGGGAATACGAGCAGTACTTC
>TRBJ2-1|15|TRBD2|NA|TRBV6-5
CASTLAAGGGHEQFF
TGTGCCAGCACCCTGGCAGCGGGGGGGGGACATGAGCAGTTCTTC
>TRBJ1-4|13|TRBD1|NA|TRBV10-3
CALLGTVNEKLFF
TGTGCCCTACTAGGGACAGTTAATGAAAAACTGTTTTTT
>TRBJ1-1|17|TRBD1|NA|TRBV28
CASSLRTGGLIGTEAFF
TGTGCCAGCTCCCTGAGGACAGGGGGATTAATAGGCACTGAAGCTTTCTTT
>TRBJ2-7|15|TRBD1|NA|TRBV27
CASSTGQGYPYEQYF
TGTGCCAGCAGCACGGGACAGGGGTACCCCTACGAGCAGTACTTC
>TRBJ1-2|14|NA|NA|TRBV9
CASSVVSSNYGYTF
TGTGCCAGCAGCGTAGTCTCATCAAACTATGGCTACACCTTC
>TRBJ2-1|15|TRBD1|NA|TRBV5-8
CASSSDRDVYYEQFF
TGTGCCAGCAGCTCGGACAGGGATGTCTACTATGAGCAGTTCTTC
>TRBJ2-1|16|NA|NA|TRBV19
CASRPDPTPPIGEQFF
TGTGCCAGTCGGCCGGACCCGACCCCACCTATTGGTGAGCAGTTCTTC
>TRBJ2-5|15|TRBD2|NA|TRBV5-1
CASSLGAGGPGTQYF
TGCGCCAGCAGTTTAGGAGCGGGAGGGCCTGGGACCCAGTACTTC
>TRBJ2-7|14|TRBD1|NA|TRBV9
CASTKGTGAYEQYF
TGTGCCAGTACCAAAGGGACAGGGGCCTACGAGCAGTACTTC
>TRBJ2-1|18|NA|NA|TRBV9
CASSVDLGQISSYNEQFF
TGTGCCAGCAGCGTAGATTTAGGACAGATAAGCTCCTACAATGAGCAGTTCTTC
>TRBJ1-4|13|NA|NA|TRBV28
CASTVATNEKLFF
TGTGCCAGCACAGTTGCAACTAATGAAAAACTGTTTTTT
>TRBJ2-3|13|NA|NA|TRBV27
CASSFPGGFTQYF
TGTGCCAGCAGTTTCCCCGGGGGCTTTACGCAGTATTTT